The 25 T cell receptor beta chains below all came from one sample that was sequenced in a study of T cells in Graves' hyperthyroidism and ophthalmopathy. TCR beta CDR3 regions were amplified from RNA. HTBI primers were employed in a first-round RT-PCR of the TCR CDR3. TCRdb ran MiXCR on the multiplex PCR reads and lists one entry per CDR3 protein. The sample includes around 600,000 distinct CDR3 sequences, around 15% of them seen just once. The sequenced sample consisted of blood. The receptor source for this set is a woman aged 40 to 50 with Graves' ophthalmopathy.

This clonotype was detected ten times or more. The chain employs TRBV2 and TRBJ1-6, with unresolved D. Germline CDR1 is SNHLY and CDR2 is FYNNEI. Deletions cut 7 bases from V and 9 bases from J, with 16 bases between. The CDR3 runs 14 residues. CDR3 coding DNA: TGTGCCAGCATCGCGGACCGAGAGACTTCACCCCTCCACTTT. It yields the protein CASIADRETSPLHF.

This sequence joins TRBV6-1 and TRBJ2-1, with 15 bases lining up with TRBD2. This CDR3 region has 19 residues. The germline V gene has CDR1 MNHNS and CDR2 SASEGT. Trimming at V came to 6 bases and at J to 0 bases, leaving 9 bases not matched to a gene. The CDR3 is CASSSTGTSGGSSYNEQFF. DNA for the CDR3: TGTGCCAGCAGCTCTACCGGGACTAGCGGGGGGAGCTCCTACAATGAGCAGTTCTTC.

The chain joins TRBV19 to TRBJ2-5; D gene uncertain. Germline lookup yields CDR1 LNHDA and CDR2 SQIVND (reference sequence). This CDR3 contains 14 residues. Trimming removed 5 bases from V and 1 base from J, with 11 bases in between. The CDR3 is CASSSPHGQETQYF. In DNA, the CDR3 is TGTGCCAGTAGTTCGCCCCACGGCCAAGAGACCCAGTACTTC.

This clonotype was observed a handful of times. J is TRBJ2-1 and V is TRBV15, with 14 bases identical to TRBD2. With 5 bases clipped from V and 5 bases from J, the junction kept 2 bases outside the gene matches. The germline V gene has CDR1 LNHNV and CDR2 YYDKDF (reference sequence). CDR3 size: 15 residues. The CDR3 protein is CATSGGLAGDNEQFF. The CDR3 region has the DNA TGTGCCACCAGCGGGGGACTAGCGGGGGACAATGAGCAGTTCTTC.

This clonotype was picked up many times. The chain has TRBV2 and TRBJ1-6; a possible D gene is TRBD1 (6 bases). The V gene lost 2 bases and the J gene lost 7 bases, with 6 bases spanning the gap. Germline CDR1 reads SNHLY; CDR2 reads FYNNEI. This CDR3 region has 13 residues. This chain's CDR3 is CASSETGNSPLHF. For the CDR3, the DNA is TGTGCCAGCAGTGAAACAGGGAATTCACCCCTCCACTTT.

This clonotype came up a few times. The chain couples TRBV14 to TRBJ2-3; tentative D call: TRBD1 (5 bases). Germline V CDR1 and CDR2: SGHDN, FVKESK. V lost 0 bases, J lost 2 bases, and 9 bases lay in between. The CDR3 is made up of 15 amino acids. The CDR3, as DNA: TGTGCCAGCAGCCAAGACAGGGTTCCCACAGATACGCAGTATTTT. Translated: CASSQDRVPTDTQYF.

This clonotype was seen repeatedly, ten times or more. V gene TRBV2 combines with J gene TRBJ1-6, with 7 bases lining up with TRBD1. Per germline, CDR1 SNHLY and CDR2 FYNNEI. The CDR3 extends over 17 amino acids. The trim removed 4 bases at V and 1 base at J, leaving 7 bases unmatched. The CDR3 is CASSVGGGRSYNSPLHF. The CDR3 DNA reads TGTGCCAGCAGTGTAGGGGGCGGACGGTCCTATAATTCACCCCTCCACTTT. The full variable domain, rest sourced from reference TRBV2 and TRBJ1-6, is EPEVTQTPSHQVTQMGQEVILRCVPISNHLYFYWYRQILGQKVEFLVSFYNNEISEKSEIFDDQFSVERPDGSNFTLKIRSTKLEDSAMYFCASSVGGGRSYNSPLHFGNGTRLTVT.

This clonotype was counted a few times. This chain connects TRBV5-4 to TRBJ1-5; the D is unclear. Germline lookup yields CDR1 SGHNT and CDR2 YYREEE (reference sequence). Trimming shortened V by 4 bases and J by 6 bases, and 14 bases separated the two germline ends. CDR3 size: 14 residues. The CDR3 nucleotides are TGTGCCAGCAGCCCCGGCCCAGTGCGTCAGCCCCAGCATTTT. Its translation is CASSPGPVRQPQHF.

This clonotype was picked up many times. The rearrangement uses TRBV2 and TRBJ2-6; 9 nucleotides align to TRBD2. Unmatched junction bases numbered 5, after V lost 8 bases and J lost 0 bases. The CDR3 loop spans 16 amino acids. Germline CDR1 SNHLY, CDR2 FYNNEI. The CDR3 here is CASGSGRSSGANVLTF. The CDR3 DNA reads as TGTGCCAGCGGTAGCGGGAGATCCTCTGGGGCCAACGTCCTGACTTTC.

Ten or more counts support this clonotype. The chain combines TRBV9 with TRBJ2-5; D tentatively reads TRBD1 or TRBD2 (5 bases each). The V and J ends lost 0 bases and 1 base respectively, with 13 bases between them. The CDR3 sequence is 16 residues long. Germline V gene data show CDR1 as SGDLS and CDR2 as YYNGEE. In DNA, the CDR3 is TGTGCCAGCAGCGTAGTGGGCGCAGGGACCCAAGAGACCCAGTACTTC. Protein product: CASSVVGAGTQETQYF.

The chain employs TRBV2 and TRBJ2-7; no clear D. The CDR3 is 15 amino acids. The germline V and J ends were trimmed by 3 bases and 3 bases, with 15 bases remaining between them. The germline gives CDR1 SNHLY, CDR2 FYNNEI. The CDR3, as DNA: TGTGCCAGCAGTGATTTCGCTGGCGGAAACTACGAGCAGTACTTC. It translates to CASSDFAGGNYEQYF.

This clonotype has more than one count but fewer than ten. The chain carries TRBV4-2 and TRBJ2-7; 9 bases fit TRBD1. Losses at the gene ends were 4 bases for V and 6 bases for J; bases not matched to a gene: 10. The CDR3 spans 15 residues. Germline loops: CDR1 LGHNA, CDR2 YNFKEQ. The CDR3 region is CASSLRTGVPAEQYF. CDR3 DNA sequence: TGTGCCAGCAGCCTCCGGACAGGGGTACCGGCCGAGCAGTACTTC.

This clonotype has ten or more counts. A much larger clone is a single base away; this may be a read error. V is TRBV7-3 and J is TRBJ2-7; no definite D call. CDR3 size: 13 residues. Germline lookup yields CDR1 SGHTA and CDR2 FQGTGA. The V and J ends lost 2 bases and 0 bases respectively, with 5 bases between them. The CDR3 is CASSLLHSYEQYF. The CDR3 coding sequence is TGTGCCAGCAGCTTACTCCACTCCTACGAGCAGTACTTC. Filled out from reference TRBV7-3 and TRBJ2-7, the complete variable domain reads GAGVSQTPSNKVTEKGKYVELRCDPISGHTALYWYRQSLGQGPEFLIYFQGTGAADDSGLPNDRFFAVRPEGSVSTLKIQRTERGDSAVYLCASSLLHSYEQYFGPGTRLTVT.

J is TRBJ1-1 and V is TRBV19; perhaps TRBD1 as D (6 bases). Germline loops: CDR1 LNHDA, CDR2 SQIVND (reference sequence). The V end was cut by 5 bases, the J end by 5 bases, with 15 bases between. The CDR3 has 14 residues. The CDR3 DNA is TGTGCCAGTAGTCCCCTCAGGGGAAGGACTGAAGCTTTCTTT. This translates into CASSPLRGRTEAFF.

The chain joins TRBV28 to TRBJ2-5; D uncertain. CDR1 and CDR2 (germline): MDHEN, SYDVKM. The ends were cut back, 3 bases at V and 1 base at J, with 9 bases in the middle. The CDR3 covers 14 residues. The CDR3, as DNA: TGTGCCAGCAGTTTGGAGAGCCGCCAAGAGACCCAGTACTTC. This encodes CASSLESRQETQYF.

CDR3: CSAPRGTSGSGTYEQYF. CDR3 bases: TGCAGTGCTCCGAGAGGGACTAGCGGGAGCGGCACCTACGAGCAGTACTTC. This rearrangement joins TRBV20-1 to TRBJ2-7; 14 bases agree with TRBD2. The germline CDR1 and CDR2 sequences are DFQATT and SNEGSKA (reference sequence). The CDR3 totals 17 residues. J was trimmed by 2 bases and V by 5 bases; bases with no gene match: 11.

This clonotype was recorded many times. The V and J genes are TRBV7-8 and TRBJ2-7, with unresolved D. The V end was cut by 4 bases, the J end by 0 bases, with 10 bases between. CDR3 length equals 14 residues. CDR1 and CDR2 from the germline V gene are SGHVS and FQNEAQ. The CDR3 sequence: CASSSRQASYEQYF. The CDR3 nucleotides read TGTGCCAGCAGCTCCCGTCAGGCCTCCTACGAGCAGTACTTC.

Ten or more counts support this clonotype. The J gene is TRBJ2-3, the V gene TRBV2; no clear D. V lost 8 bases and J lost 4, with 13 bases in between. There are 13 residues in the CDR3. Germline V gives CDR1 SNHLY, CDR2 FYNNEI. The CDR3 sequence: CASGGPAPDTQYF. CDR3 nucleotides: TGTGCCAGCGGTGGACCGGCCCCAGATACGCAGTATTTT.

The CDR3 sequence is CASSQNRGSLLTQQETQYF. The DNA for the CDR3 is TGTGCCAGCAGCCAAAATCGTGGCTCTCTACTGACCCAACAAGAGACCCAGTACTTC. V usage is TRBV14 and J usage is TRBJ2-5; D is unresolved. V shed 2 bases and J shed 2 bases, with 24 bases lying between them. This CDR3 is 19 amino acids long. Germline values: CDR1 SGHDN, CDR2 FVKESK.

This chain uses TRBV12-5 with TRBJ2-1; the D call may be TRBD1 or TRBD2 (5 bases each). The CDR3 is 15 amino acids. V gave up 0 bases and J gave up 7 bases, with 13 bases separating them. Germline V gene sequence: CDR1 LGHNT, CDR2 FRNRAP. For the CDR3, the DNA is TGTGCTAGTGGTTTGGTACCCCTGGGGGATAATGAGCAGTTCTTC. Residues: CASGLVPLGDNEQFF.

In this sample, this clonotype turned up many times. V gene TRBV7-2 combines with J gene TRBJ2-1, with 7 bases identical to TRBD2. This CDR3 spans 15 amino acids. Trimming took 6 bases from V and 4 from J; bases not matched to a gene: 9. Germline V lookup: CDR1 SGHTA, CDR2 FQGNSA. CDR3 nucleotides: TGTGCCAGCAGACCTCCCGGGACTACTTACAATGAGCAGTTCTTC. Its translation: CASRPPGTTYNEQFF.

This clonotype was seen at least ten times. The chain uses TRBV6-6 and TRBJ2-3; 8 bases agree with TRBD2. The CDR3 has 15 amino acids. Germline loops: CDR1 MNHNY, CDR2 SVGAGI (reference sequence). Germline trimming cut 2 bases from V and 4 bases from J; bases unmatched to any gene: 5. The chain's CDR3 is CASSYPGLGADTQYF. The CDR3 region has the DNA TGTGCCAGCAGTTACCCGGGACTAGGTGCAGATACGCAGTATTTT.

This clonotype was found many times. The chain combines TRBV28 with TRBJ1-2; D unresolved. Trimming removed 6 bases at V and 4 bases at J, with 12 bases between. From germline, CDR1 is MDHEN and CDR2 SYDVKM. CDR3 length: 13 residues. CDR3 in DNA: TGTGCCAGCAGATCGGCTCAAATCTATGGCTACACCTTC. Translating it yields CASRSAQIYGYTF.

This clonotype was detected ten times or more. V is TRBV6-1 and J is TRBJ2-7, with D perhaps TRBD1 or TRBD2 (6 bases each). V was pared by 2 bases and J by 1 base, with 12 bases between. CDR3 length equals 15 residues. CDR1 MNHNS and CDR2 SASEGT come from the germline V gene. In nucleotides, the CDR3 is TGTGCCAGCAGTGAACACAGGGAGGTGTCCTACGAGCAGTACTTC. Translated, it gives CASSEHREVSYEQYF.

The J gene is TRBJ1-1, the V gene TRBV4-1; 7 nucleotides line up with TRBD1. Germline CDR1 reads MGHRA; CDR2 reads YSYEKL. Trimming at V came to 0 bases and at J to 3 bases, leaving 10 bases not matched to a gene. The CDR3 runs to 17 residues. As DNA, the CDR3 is TGCGCCAGCAGCCAAGATACCCGGGACAGCTATTACACTGAAGCTTTCTTT. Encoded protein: CASSQDTRDSYYTEAFF.